The 28 T cell receptor beta chains reported below all come from one sample, sequenced in a study of T cells in localized non-small cell lung cancer. Produced via immunoSEQ multiplex PCR; TCRdb's table is partial and in-frame only. The table shows about 2,300 clones, with 23% occurring only once. This specimen consisted of lung tumor tissue, obtained before any cancer treatment. These receptors originate from a woman aged 35-75 years with stage I squamous cell lung carcinoma.

The CDR3, as DNA: TGTGCCAGTAGTACACTAGCGGGAGGGCCGGGCGGGGAGCTGTTTTTT. Its translation is CASSTLAGGPGGELFF. The chain uses TRBV19 and TRBJ2-2; the match to TRBD2 covers 13 bases. The CDR3 consists of 16 residues. Germline CDR1 reads LNHDA; CDR2 reads SQIVND (reference sequence). Trimming at V came to 4 bases and at J to 7 bases, leaving 6 bases not matched to a gene.

The CDR3 loop is CASSTQRRWNTGELFF. The CDR3 nucleotides read TGTGCCAGTAGTACCCAGCGGAGATGGAACACCGGGGAGCTGTTTTTT. V usage is TRBV19 and J usage is TRBJ2-2; D is possibly TRBD2 (5 bases). CDR1 and CDR2 from the germline V gene are LNHDA and SQIVND (reference sequence). V was cut by 4 bases and J by 1 base, with 13 bases left in between. There are 16 residues in the CDR3.

This clone appeared a few times. V gene TRBV6-8 combines with J gene TRBJ1-6; 12 bases agree with TRBD1. The CDR3 extends over 16 amino acids. With 2 bases clipped from V and 7 bases from J, the junction kept 3 bases outside the gene matches. CDR1 and CDR2 (germline): MNHGY, SAAAGT. CDR3: CASSYGTGGGNSPLHF. The CDR3 DNA sequence: TGTGCCAGCAGTTACGGGACAGGGGGCGGGAATTCACCCCTCCACTTT.

The chain carries TRBV18 and TRBJ1-1; no clear D gene. This CDR3 has 14 residues. V was cut by 2 bases and J by 1 base, with 8 bases left in between. Germline lookup yields CDR1 KGHSH and CDR2 LQKENI. The CDR3 coding sequence is TGTGCCAGCTCACCAGGGGTCACGAACACTGAAGCTTTCTTT. This gives the protein CASSPGVTNTEAFF.

V gene TRBV19 combines with J gene TRBJ2-7; 8 bases agree with TRBD1. The trim removed 4 bases at V and 2 bases at J, leaving 10 bases unmatched. Germline V gives CDR1 LNHDA, CDR2 SQIVND (reference sequence). There are 16 residues in the CDR3. The CDR3 loop reads CASSTRTGISTYEQYF. In DNA form, the CDR3 reads TGTGCCAGTAGTACAAGGACAGGGATTTCGACCTACGAGCAGTACTTC.

The chain couples TRBV6-8 to TRBJ2-1; D call uncertain. The length of the CDR3 is 13 residues. From germline, CDR1 is MNHGY and CDR2 SAAAGT. Trimming took 7 bases from V and 10 from J, leaving 17 bases between them. The CDR3 DNA sequence: TGTGCCAGCACCTCGCCCCTAAGAAAAGAGCAGTTCTTC. Protein product: CASTSPLRKEQFF.

CDR3 nucleotides: TGTGGGACACGAATTGGGGGCGCAGGGACTGAAGCTTTCTTT. As protein: CGTRIGGAGTEAFF. This rearrangement joins TRBV2 to TRBJ1-1; the D gene is possibly TRBD1 (6 bases). The germline V gene has CDR1 SNHLY and CDR2 FYNNEI. CDR3 length equals 14 residues.

This clone has only a few counts. J is TRBJ2-2 and V is TRBV6-8, with 10 bases that match TRBD2. The CDR3 length is 16 residues. V dropped 6 bases and J dropped 4; count of bases not matched to a gene: 8. The V gene's germline CDR1 is MNHGY and CDR2 SAAAGT. CDR3 coding DNA: TGTGCCAGCAGAGCGGTAGCGGGAGGAAGCACCGGGGAGCTGTTTTTT. Residues: CASRAVAGGSTGELFF.

This clone came up a few times. This sequence joins TRBV9 and TRBJ1-5, with D possibly being TRBD1 (5 bases). Per the germline V gene, CDR1 is SGDLS and CDR2 is YYNGEE. This CDR3 spans 15 amino acids. V lost 4 bases, J lost 0 bases, and 11 bases lay in between. The CDR3 is CASSQGHYSNQPQHF. CDR3 bases: TGTGCCAGCAGCCAAGGACACTATAGCAATCAGCCCCAGCATTTT.

This clone was counted between two and nine times. CDR3 sequence reads: CAISEVGGTDTEAFF. CDR3 coding DNA: TGTGCCATCAGTGAGGTCGGGGGAACGGACACTGAAGCTTTCTTT. V and J are TRBV10-3 and TRBJ1-1; D is possibly TRBD1 (5 bases). The CDR3 loop spans 15 amino acids. Deletions cut 2 bases from V and 3 bases from J, with 13 bases between. Germline V CDR1 and CDR2: ENHRY, SYGVKD.

This clone was seen a few times. This rearrangement joins TRBV19 to TRBJ1-1, with TRBD1 identical over 7 bases. Losses at the gene ends were 3 bases for V and 1 base for J; bases not matched to a gene: 11. The CDR3 loop spans 17 amino acids. The germline V gene encodes CDR1 LNHDA and CDR2 SQIVND (reference sequence). CDR3 region: CASSILGGHLGNTEAFF. The CDR3 DNA reads as TGTGCCAGTAGTATCTTAGGGGGCCACCTTGGGAACACTGAAGCTTTCTTT.

This clone was recorded a few times. The V call is TRBV19, the J call TRBJ2-1; D is unresolved. The germline V gene encodes CDR1 LNHDA and CDR2 SQIVND (reference sequence). Trimming removed 5 bases from V and 7 bases from J, with 9 bases in between. The CDR3 length is 12 residues. The CDR3 DNA reads as TGTGCCAGTAGTGGCCTGGGAAATGAGCAGTTCTTC. Protein product: CASSGLGNEQFF.

The chain employs TRBV30 and TRBJ1-1; maybe TRBD1 (5 bases). V shed 6 bases and J shed 3 bases, with 17 bases lying between them. The germline gives CDR1 GTSNPN, CDR2 SVGIG (reference sequence). CDR3 length: 14 residues. The CDR3 bases are TGTGCCTGCCCCCTTGGAGGGACCCACACTGAAGCTTTCTTT. It is translated as CACPLGGTHTEAFF.

CDR3 amino acids: CASSPTAYEQYF. CDR3 bases: TGTGCCAGCAGCCCGACAGCCTACGAGCAGTACTTC. This chain links TRBV28 with TRBJ2-7; perhaps TRBD1 as D (5 bases). The germline V gene has CDR1 MDHEN and CDR2 SYDVKM. The V end was cut by 6 bases, the J end by 2 bases, with 8 bases between. The CDR3 has 12 residues.

This chain links TRBV15 with TRBJ2-4, with 14 bases matching TRBD2. J was trimmed by 1 base and V by 0 bases; bases with no gene match: 11. This CDR3 contains 21 residues. CDR1 is LNHNV and CDR2 is YYDKDF in the germline V gene (reference sequence). The CDR3 reads CATSRERGLAGVFSAKNIQYF. CDR3 bases: TGTGCCACCAGCAGAGAAAGGGGACTAGCGGGAGTTTTCTCGGCCAAAAACATTCAGTACTTC.

The table lists this clone with a few counts. This CDR3 is CASSEGPSGANTGELFF. CDR3 nucleotides: TGTGCCAGCAGTGAGGGTCCTAGCGGTGCCAACACCGGGGAGCTGTTTTTT. The chain is built from TRBV9 and TRBJ2-2, with 7 bases that match TRBD2. V was clipped by 5 bases and J by 2 bases; unmatched bases: 12. This CDR3 spans 17 amino acids. The germline V gene has CDR1 SGDLS and CDR2 YYNGEE.

The CDR3 reads CASSGLVTGTGELFF. In nucleotides, the CDR3 is TGTGCCAGCAGCGGCCTAGTAACGGGGACCGGGGAGCTGTTTTTT. The rearrangement joins TRBV9 to TRBJ2-2; possible D gene TRBD2, 5 bases. CDR3 length: 15 amino acids. V lost 3 bases and J lost 5, with 14 bases in between. Germline V lookup: CDR1 SGDLS, CDR2 YYNGEE. The whole variable domain, remainder taken from reference TRBV9 and TRBJ2-2, is DSGVTQTPKHLITATGQRVTLRCSPRSGDLSVYWYQQSLDQGLQFLIQYYNGEERAKGNILERFSAQQFPDLHSELNLSSLELGDSALYFCASSGLVTGTGELFFGEGSRLTVL.

The chain carries TRBV9 and TRBJ1-6, with D unresolved. Germline assignment: CDR1 SGDLS and CDR2 YYNGEE. The CDR3 runs to 14 residues. Trimming cost V 4 bases and J 10 bases, with 15 bases left between them. CDR3 sequence reads: CASSPRVDLSPLHF. DNA for the CDR3: TGTGCCAGCAGCCCCCGCGTAGACCTCTCACCCCTCCACTTT.

The DNA for the CDR3 is TGTGCCACCAGCGGTCGATGGGGGGCAGGCTATGGCTACACCTTC. This translates into CATSGRWGAGYGYTF. The rearrangement uses TRBV15 and TRBJ1-2; D is possibly TRBD1 (6 bases). The CDR3 length is 15 residues. From germline, CDR1 is LNHNV and CDR2 YYDKDF (reference sequence). Trimming cost V 5 bases and J 4 bases, with 17 bases left between them.

The chain carries TRBV9 and TRBJ1-1; D perhaps matches TRBD1 (6 bases). CDR1 is SGDLS and CDR2 is YYNGEE in the germline V gene. CDR3 length: 13 residues. With 1 base removed from V and 5 bases from J, the gap between germline ends came to 9 bases. CDR3 in amino acids: CASSVQGLTEAFF. As DNA, the CDR3 is TGTGCCAGCAGCGTACAGGGGTTGACTGAAGCTTTCTTT. Complete variable domain (other parts from reference TRBV9 and TRBJ1-1): DSGVTQTPKHLITATGQRVTLRCSPRSGDLSVYWYQQSLDQGLQFLIQYYNGEERAKGNILERFSAQQFPDLHSELNLSSLELGDSALYFCASSVQGLTEAFFGQGTRLTVV.

This chain joins TRBV11-3 and TRBJ2-3; D possibly matches TRBD1 or TRBD2 (6 bases each). The CDR3 runs 14 residues. Trimming stripped 5 bases from V and 4 bases from J, with 13 bases between. Germline V gives CDR1 SGHNT, CDR2 YENEEA. The CDR3 bases are TGTGCCAGCAGCCCTATGGGGGGCGCAGATACGCAGTATTTT. Translating it yields CASSPMGGADTQYF.

The chain is built from TRBV9 and TRBJ1-3; D remains ambiguous. Between the trimmed V and J ends, which lost 0 bases and 0 bases, there was a span of 16 bases. The CDR3 is 18 residues long. Germline V gene data show CDR1 as SGDLS and CDR2 as YYNGEE. The CDR3 sequence is CASSVGPDRTDSGNTIYF. As DNA, the CDR3 is TGTGCCAGCAGCGTAGGGCCCGACCGGACTGACTCTGGAAACACCATATATTTT.

The J gene is TRBJ1-4, the V gene TRBV11-3, with 10 bases fitting TRBD1. Looked up from germline, CDR1 is SGHNT and CDR2 is YENEEA. Trimming cost V 5 bases and J 10 bases; bases outside gene matches: 10. The CDR3 consists of 15 residues. Here the CDR3 reads CASSVTGTGVGKLFF. Written as DNA, the CDR3 is TGTGCCAGCAGCGTGACCGGGACAGGGGTGGGAAAACTGTTTTTT.

This clone was detected a few times. The chain carries TRBV6-8 and TRBJ1-6; maybe TRBD1 (5 bases). This CDR3 is built from 12 residues. The V gene's germline CDR1 is MNHGY and CDR2 SAAAGT. V shed 11 bases and J shed 5 bases, with 10 bases lying between them. In DNA, the CDR3 is TGTGCCTCGGGGCGAAATAATTCACCCCTCCACTTT. Translated: CASGRNNSPLHF.

The chain is built from TRBV10-3 and TRBJ1-4; TRBD1 aligns across 7 bases. The germline gives CDR1 ENHRY, CDR2 SYGVKD. This CDR3 contains 14 residues. J gave up 0 bases and V 10 bases, and 5 bases lay outside the gene matches. CDR3 bases: TGTGCCACGGGACAGCCTGCAACTAATGAAAAACTGTTTTTT. This encodes CATGQPATNEKLFF.

This clone was picked up a small number of times. The chain carries TRBV4-1 and TRBJ2-5; D tentatively reads TRBD1 or TRBD2 (5 bases each). The germline V and J ends were trimmed by 1 base and 5 bases, with 8 bases remaining between them. Germline V lookup: CDR1 MGHRA, CDR2 YSYEKL. The CDR3 covers 13 residues. CDR3 sequence (DNA): TGCGCCAGCAGCCAAGGGGGGTGGGAGACCCAGTACTTC. It translates to CASSQGGWETQYF.

The V gene is TRBV6-8, the J gene TRBJ2-2, with TRBD2 as a possible D gene (6 bases). CDR1 is MNHGY and CDR2 is SAAAGT in the germline V gene. The ends were cut back, 5 bases at V and 2 bases at J, with 15 bases in the middle. There are 16 residues in the CDR3. The CDR3 sequence is CASSDLGGRNTGELFF. The DNA of the CDR3 is TGTGCCAGCAGTGATCTGGGGGGACGCAACACCGGGGAGCTGTTTTTT.

In this sample, this clone is large (0.1 to 1%). The J gene is TRBJ2-1, the V gene TRBV28, with TRBD2 as a possible D gene (6 bases). This CDR3 spans 16 amino acids. Deletions cut 6 bases from V and 5 bases from J, with 20 bases between. Germline V gives CDR1 MDHEN, CDR2 SYDVKM. CDR3 in DNA: TGTGCCAGCAGCCCGACTGACGGGAGAGGGCACAATGAGCAGTTCTTC. Protein sequence: CASSPTDGRGHNEQFF.